The 30 T cell receptor beta chains reported below all come from one sample, sequenced in a study of blood T cell repertoires in COVID-19. TCRdb's copy holds only in-frame clones and misses some; the assay was immunoSEQ multiplex PCR. The sample has about 250,000 clones, around nine tenths seen once. Source material: PBMCs or T cells enriched from blood (not recorded which). These receptor sequences come from a woman aged 25 to 39 with acute COVID-19.

V gene TRBV6-5 combines with J gene TRBJ2-2; 12 positions match TRBD2. The CDR3 sequence is 16 residues long. V gave up 4 bases and J gave up 6 bases; unmatched junction bases: 6. CDR1 MNHEY and CDR2 SVGAGI come from the germline V gene. CDR3 DNA: TGTGCCAGCAGTTTAACTAGCGGGGGGCCCCCCGGGGAGCTGTTTTTT. It translates to CASSLTSGGPPGELFF.

The genes are TRBV9 and TRBJ2-2, with TRBD2 identical over 7 bases. J gave up 1 base and V 4 bases, and 7 bases lay outside the gene matches. The CDR3 totals 16 residues. Germline CDR1 reads SGDLS; CDR2 reads YYNGEE. The CDR3 sequence: CASSPSGLRNTGELFF. The CDR3 DNA reads as TGTGCCAGCAGCCCGTCGGGACTACGGAACACCGGGGAGCTGTTTTTT.

This clone came up a few times. The CDR3 loop reads CASSQITGSSYNEQFF. CDR3 sequence (DNA): TGTGCCAGCAGCCAGATCACAGGGAGCTCCTACAATGAGCAGTTCTTC. This chain uses TRBV14 with TRBJ2-1; possible D gene TRBD1, 6 bases. CDR1 and CDR2 (germline): SGHDN, FVKESK. Trimming cost V 3 bases and J 0 bases, with 12 bases left between them. The CDR3 consists of 16 residues.

The J gene is TRBJ2-3, the V gene TRBV3-1 (or the pseudogene TRBV3-2); 8 bases line up with TRBD2. Germline V gene lookup returns CDR1 LGHDT and CDR2 YNNKEL (reference sequence). This CDR3 is built from 15 residues. The V and J ends lost 4 bases and 5 bases, in that order; junction bases with no gene match: 8. The DNA for the CDR3 is TGTGCCAGCAGCCCACAAAGCGGGGGTGGAGATACGCAGTATTTT. It specifies CASSPQSGGGDTQYF.

This sequence joins TRBV5-1 and TRBJ1-6; 8 positions match TRBD1. Germline CDR1 and CDR2: SGHRS and YFSETQ. Germline trimming cut 1 base from V and 8 bases from J; bases unmatched to any gene: 8. The CDR3 is made up of 16 amino acids. CDR3 sequence (DNA): TGCGCCAGCAGCTTGAGATGGACAGGGAGAGATTCACCCCTCCACTTT. Its translation is CASSLRWTGRDSPLHF.

The genes are TRBV7-2 and TRBJ2-5, with 8 bases aligning to TRBD2. CDR3 length: 15 residues. Germline CDR1 SGHTA, CDR2 FQGNSA. V was clipped by 3 bases and J by 1 base; unmatched bases: 4. The CDR3 loop is CASSFTSGIQETQYF. CDR3 nucleotides: TGTGCCAGCAGCTTCACTAGCGGAATCCAAGAGACCCAGTACTTC. The variable domain in full, completed from reference TRBV7-2 and TRBJ2-5, reads GAGVSQSPSNKVTEKGKDVELRCDPISGHTALYWYRQSLGQGLEFLIYFQGNSAPDKSGLPSDRFSAERTGGSVSTLTIQRTQQEDSAVYLCASSFTSGIQETQYFGPGTRLLVL.

The chain uses TRBV5-1 and TRBJ1-1, with 8 nucleotides matching TRBD1. Looked up from germline, CDR1 is SGHRS and CDR2 is YFSETQ. V lost 3 bases and J lost 0; bases outside the gene matches: 4. The CDR3 is 15 amino acids. The CDR3 DNA follows: TGCGCCAGCAGCTACCCGACAGGGGTGAACACTGAAGCTTTCTTT. This sequence encodes CASSYPTGVNTEAFF.

The chain is built from TRBV29-1 and TRBJ2-2, with TRBD1 matching over 8 bases. J gave up 1 base and V 4 bases, and 8 bases lay outside the gene matches. The CDR3 totals 16 residues. Germline loops: CDR1 SQVTM, CDR2 ANQGSEA. CDR3 loop: CSVGPGQALNTGELFF. In nucleotides, the CDR3 is TGCAGCGTTGGACCGGGACAGGCCCTGAACACCGGGGAGCTGTTTTTT.

The chain recombines TRBV11-3 with TRBJ2-1, with 11 positions matching TRBD1. From germline, CDR1 is SGHNT and CDR2 YENEEA. With V trimmed by 3 bases and J by 8 bases, 6 bases remained unmatched. The CDR3 is made up of 15 amino acids. CDR3 sequence reads: CASSFGTGGWYEQFF. CDR3 DNA: TGTGCCAGCAGCTTCGGGACAGGGGGATGGTATGAGCAGTTCTTC. The full variable domain, in which reference TRBV11-3 and TRBJ2-1 provide the parts outside the CDR3, is EAGVVQSPRYKIIEKKQPVAFWCNPISGHNTLYWYLQNLGQGPELLIRYENEEAVDDSQLPKDRFSAERLKGVDSTLKIQPAELGDSAVYLCASSFGTGGWYEQFFGPGTRLTVL.

In nucleotides, the CDR3 is TGTGCCAGCAGCCAAAAAAACTCGACAGTACCTAATCAGCCCCAGCATTTT. It translates to CASSQKNSTVPNQPQHF. The rearrangement links TRBV3-1 (or the pseudogene TRBV3-2) to TRBJ1-5; D might be TRBD1 (5 bases). V lost 2 bases to trimming and J lost 4 bases, with 18 bases between them. Germline loops: CDR1 LGHDT, CDR2 YNNKEL (reference sequence). There are 17 residues in the CDR3.

A single count supports this clone. The V and J genes are TRBV25-1 and TRBJ1-4, with TRBD1 as a possible D gene (6 bases). V was trimmed by 7 bases and J by 8 bases, leaving 11 bases between them. In germline, CDR1 is MGHDK, CDR2 SYGVNS. This CDR3 contains 12 residues. CDR3 protein: CASTQGREKLFF. The CDR3 DNA reads TGTGCCAGCACTCAGGGGAGAGAAAAACTGTTTTTT.

This rearrangement joins TRBV29-1 to TRBJ2-3, with D possibly TRBD2 on 5 matching bases. V gave up 3 bases and J gave up 4 bases, with 17 bases separating them. Germline CDR1 and CDR2: SQVTM and ANQGSEA. This CDR3 is 15 amino acids long. CDR3 loop: CSVEGGSGGPDTQYF. Written as DNA, the CDR3 is TGCAGCGTTGAGGGTGGGTCAGGAGGCCCAGATACGCAGTATTTT.

The V gene is TRBV5-1, the J gene TRBJ1-2; a possible D gene is TRBD1 (6 bases). The CDR3 has 13 residues. Per germline, CDR1 SGHRS and CDR2 YFSETQ. Trimming took 4 bases from V and 5 from J, leaving 12 bases between them. CDR3 coding DNA: TGCGCCAGCAGCCAGGACAGCCTATATGGCTACACCTTC. As protein: CASSQDSLYGYTF.

The chain carries TRBV7-9 and TRBJ1-1, with 8 bases fitting TRBD1. V lost 5 bases to trimming and J lost 6 bases; unmatched junction nucleotides: 14. Germline lookup yields CDR1 SEHNR and CDR2 FQNEAQ (reference sequence). The CDR3 totals 16 residues. CDR3 DNA: TGTGCCAGCAGCCACCGGCAGGGGGCGGAAAAGGCTGAAGCTTTCTTT. Translated, it gives CASSHRQGAEKAEAFF.

The rearrangement links TRBV18 to TRBJ2-5, with 8 bases matching TRBD1. The V and J ends lost 6 bases and 5 bases, in that order; junction bases with no gene match: 8. This CDR3 contains 14 residues. The germline V gene encodes CDR1 KGHSH and CDR2 LQKENI. The CDR3 protein is CASSLRTGSETQYF. The CDR3 bases are TGTGCCAGCTCCCTTCGGACAGGGTCGGAGACCCAGTACTTC.

The chain recombines TRBV18 with TRBJ1-4; 7 nucleotides align to TRBD1. Per the germline V gene, CDR1 is KGHSH and CDR2 is LQKENI. Trimming at V came to 4 bases and at J to 5 bases, leaving 13 bases not matched to a gene. The CDR3 loop spans 17 amino acids. The CDR3 loop reads CASSRNVRDRANEKLFF. In nucleotides, the CDR3 is TGTGCCAGCTCACGAAATGTTAGGGACAGAGCGAATGAAAAACTGTTTTTT.

V is TRBV6-1 and J is TRBJ1-5; 7 bases are a match to TRBD1. The V and J ends lost 4 bases and 6 bases, in that order; junction bases with no gene match: 12. The CDR3 runs to 16 residues. Germline assignment: CDR1 MNHNS and CDR2 SASEGT. The CDR3 DNA reads as TGTGCCAGCAGTGGACAGGGTTTTTTTTTAGGTCAGCCCCAGCATTTT. Translation gives CASSGQGFFLGQPQHF.

DNA of the CDR3: TGCGCCAGCAGCTTGTCCGGGGGGGAGACAAATGGCTACACCTTC. Translation: CASSLSGGETNGYTF. This chain links TRBV5-1 with TRBJ1-2, with D possibly being TRBD1 (5 bases). The CDR3 is 15 amino acids. Germline CDR1 SGHRS, CDR2 YFSETQ. V was trimmed by 1 base and J by 6 bases, leaving 16 bases between them.

Details on this clone: The sample has other DNA sequences that encode this CDR3 too. This rearrangement joins TRBV7-2 to TRBJ2-2; weak D call: TRBD2 (5 bases). Trimming stripped 9 bases from V and 4 bases from J, with 12 bases between. CDR1 and CDR2 (germline): SGHTA, FQGNSA. The CDR3 length is 13 residues. The chain's CDR3 is CASEGRGTGELFF. For the CDR3, the DNA is TGTGCCAGTGAGGGTCGGGGCACCGGGGAGCTGTTTTTT.

This clone has more than one count but fewer than ten. The rearrangement links TRBV10-1 to TRBJ2-1, with D perhaps TRBD2 (5 bases). The CDR3 extends over 14 amino acids. The V gene's germline CDR1 is WNHNN and CDR2 SYGVQD (reference sequence). Trimming removed 4 bases from V and 6 bases from J, with 13 bases in between. Here the CDR3 reads CASSGYREGNEQFF. CDR3 DNA: TGCGCCAGCAGTGGATATAGAGAGGGCAATGAGCAGTTCTTC.

The V gene is TRBV10-3, the J gene TRBJ2-6, with a tentative D call TRBD1 (6 bases). There are 16 residues in the CDR3. Germline-derived CDR1 and CDR2 are ENHRY and SYGVKD. Trimming took off 4 bases at V and 0 bases at J, with 10 bases between the two ends. As DNA, the CDR3 is TGTGCCATCAGTGCAGGGGCGAGCTCTGGGGCCAACGTCCTGACTTTC. This gives the protein CAISAGASSGANVLTF.

The CDR3 DNA follows: TGCGCCAGCAGCCTGGGACCCCAGGGCTCCGGAAACACCATATATTTT. Translating gives CASSLGPQGSGNTIYF. The genes are TRBV5-1 and TRBJ1-3; maybe TRBD1 (5 bases). Looked up from germline, CDR1 is SGHRS and CDR2 is YFSETQ. The CDR3 is 16 amino acids. V shed 4 bases and J shed 4 bases, with 18 bases lying between them.

V gene TRBV5-1 combines with J gene TRBJ1-1; D possibly corresponds to TRBD1 (5 bases). V was clipped by 5 bases and J by 7 bases, with 9 bases between them. Germline V lookup: CDR1 SGHRS, CDR2 YFSETQ. The CDR3 runs to 11 residues. CDR3 nucleotide sequence: TGCGCCAGCAGGTTCCAGGGTGAAGCTTTCTTT. It is translated as CASRFQGEAFF.

This clone turned up a few times. The chain recombines TRBV11-2 with TRBJ2-3, with 7 bases identical to TRBD2. Germline CDR1 SGHAT, CDR2 FQNNGV. This CDR3 has 15 residues. With V trimmed by 4 bases and J by 3 bases, 7 bases remained unmatched. The CDR3 DNA sequence: TGTGCCAGCAGCTCCTTCGCCGGGGGGACAGATACGCAGTATTTT. Translation: CASSSFAGGTDTQYF.

The chain employs TRBV9 and TRBJ2-1; possible D gene TRBD2, 5 bases. The CDR3 has 13 residues. CDR1 is SGDLS and CDR2 is YYNGEE in the germline V gene. Trimming cost V 2 bases and J 3 bases, with 6 bases left between them. Written as DNA, the CDR3 is TGTGCCAGCAGCGTCCGGGACTACAATGAGCAGTTCTTC. Translation: CASSVRDYNEQFF.

The chain has TRBV27 and TRBJ1-6; D gene unclear. Trimming stripped 8 bases from V and 6 bases from J, with 20 bases between. Germline-derived CDR1 and CDR2 are MNHEY and SMNVEV (reference sequence). The CDR3 is made up of 16 amino acids. The DNA of the CDR3 is TGTGCCAGCCGGAACAACCTGAACAGAAGTAATTCACCCCTCCACTTT. Translating gives CASRNNLNRSNSPLHF.

The chain is built from TRBV5-1 and TRBJ2-6; tentatively, D is TRBD2 (6 bases). Germline CDR1 and CDR2: SGHRS and YFSETQ. This CDR3 spans 17 amino acids. Trimming pared 2 bases from V and 0 bases from J, leaving 12 bases between. Here the CDR3 DNA reads TGCGCCAGCAGCTTCGGAGCGGGCAACTCTGGGGCCAACGTCCTGACTTTC. Translation gives CASSFGAGNSGANVLTF. The whole variable domain, remainder taken from reference TRBV5-1 and TRBJ2-6, is KAGVTQTPRYLIKTRGQQVTLSCSPISGHRSVSWYQQTPGQGLQFLFEYFSETQRNKGNFPGRFSGRQFSNSRSEMNVSTLELGDSALYLCASSFGAGNSGANVLTFGAGSRLTVL.

J is TRBJ1-2 and V is TRBV29-1; D is undetermined. V lost 4 bases to trimming and J lost 7 bases, with 16 bases between them. This CDR3 comprises 13 residues. The V gene's germline CDR1 is SQVTM and CDR2 ANQGSEA. The CDR3 DNA reads as TGCAGCGTTGGGAGAGAAGGGCGGGGTGGCTACACCTTC. It yields the protein CSVGREGRGGYTF.

The chain has TRBV6-2 or TRBV6-3 and TRBJ1-4; D may be TRBD1 (5 bases). There are 13 residues in the CDR3. Germline V gives CDR1 MNHEY, CDR2 SVGEGT. V was clipped by 2 bases and J by 7 bases, with 8 bases between them. The DNA of the CDR3 is TGTGCCAGCAGTTACGCCAGGGTTGAAAAACTGTTTTTT. This sequence encodes CASSYARVEKLFF.

V and J are TRBV30 and TRBJ2-3; a possible D gene is TRBD1 (6 bases). CDR3 size: 15 residues. Between the trimmed V and J ends, which lost 0 bases and 0 bases, there was a span of 10 bases. From germline, CDR1 is GTSNPN and CDR2 SVGIG (reference sequence). As DNA, the CDR3 is TGTGCCTGGAGTGTAACAGGGAGAAGCACAGATACGCAGTATTTT. Its translation: CAWSVTGRSTDTQYF.